This TCR beta chain was captured in a study of breast tumors, draining lymph nodes, adjacent tissues. General study points: Tumors had less TCR diversity than lymph nodes, more than nontumor tissue. Findings are consistent with lymph node origin and intratumoral expansion of most tumor T cells.

TCRdb re-called the multiplex PCR reads through MiXCR, storing one row per CDR3 protein. The sample records about 8,300 distinct CDR3 sequences, 74% being singletons. As regards this clonotype: What it binds is not known. One end of the junction varies from germline; a read error may be responsible.

Sequenced: tumor-adjacent breast tissue. The TCR sequence derives from a female donor with breast cancer. Some clones in this sample may be carry-over from other donors' samples.

The chain's CDR3 is CASSSPYENGAQYF. CDR3 nucleotide sequence: TGTGCCAGCAGCTCGCCTTACGAGAATGGGGCGCAGTATTTC. The J gene is TRBJ2-3, the V gene TRBV7-3, with D possibly being TRBD1 (5 bases). CDR1 SGHTA and CDR2 FQGTGA come from the germline V gene. There are 14 residues in the CDR3.